This TCR beta chain was found in a study of regulatory T cells in long-lasting Graves disease. This clonotype was seen only a few times. The CDR3 extends over 16 amino acids. V lost 5 bases, J lost 8 bases, and 16 bases stayed unmatched. The V gene's germline CDR1 is SEHNR and CDR2 FQNEAQ (reference sequence). iRepertoire HTBI primers and Arm-PCR of CDR3 regions built TCR beta libraries. In the original processing: Overall, samples carried approximately 56 TRBV and around 13 TRBJ segments. Each CDR3 protein gets one entry after TCRdb re-called the multiplex PCR reads with MiXCR. These V and J calls rely on TCRdb rather than the paper's analysis. The sample lists around 500,000 distinct CDR3 sequences; roughly 14% were seen once. Time point denoted: newly diagnosed GD, antithyroid drugs for less than 3 months. Construction of the TCR library relied on RNA isolated from PBMCs. These data were also reused for a study on T cells in Graves' hyperthyroidism and ophthalmopathy.

The sequence derives from a man aged 25-40 years with Graves disease. The material was peripheral blood mononuclear cells (PBMCs), obtained at new diagnosis, from a patient treated with antithyroid drugs. The genes are TRBV7-9 and TRBJ1-1; 8 bases map to TRBD1. DNA of the CDR3: TGTGCCAGCAGCCTCGGACAGGGAGGGGTAACTTTAGAAGCTTTCTTT. Protein: CASSLGQGGVTLEAFF.